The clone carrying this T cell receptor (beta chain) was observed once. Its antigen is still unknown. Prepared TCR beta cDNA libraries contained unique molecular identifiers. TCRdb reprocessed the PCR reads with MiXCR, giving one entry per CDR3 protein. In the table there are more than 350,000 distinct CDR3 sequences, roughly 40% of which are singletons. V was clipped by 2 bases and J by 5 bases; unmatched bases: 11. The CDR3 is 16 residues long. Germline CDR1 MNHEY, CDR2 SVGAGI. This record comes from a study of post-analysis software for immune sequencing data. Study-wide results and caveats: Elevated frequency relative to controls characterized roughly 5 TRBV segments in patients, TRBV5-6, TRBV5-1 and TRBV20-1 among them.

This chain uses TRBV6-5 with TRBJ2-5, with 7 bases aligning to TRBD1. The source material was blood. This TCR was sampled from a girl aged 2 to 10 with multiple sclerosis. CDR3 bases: TGTGCCAGCAGTTACACAAGGACAGGAAGGATGGAGACCCAGTACTTC. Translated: CASSYTRTGRMETQYF.